This T cell receptor (beta chain) originates from a study of T cells in localized non-small cell lung cancer. Notes on the study in general: Heterogeneity is still possible, as just one tumor region was sequenced. There were a median 57 of the top 100 tumor clones appearing in adjacent lung. Maximal T cell clonality occurred in uninvolved adjacent lung, with tumor ranking below it.

As concerns this clone: The antigen remains unidentified.

The V gene's germline CDR1 is SGHNT and CDR2 YENEEA. The CDR3 has 13 residues. V lost 8 bases and J 7 bases, leaving 17 bases between the germline ends. Profiled with immunoSEQ multiplex PCR; TCRdb holds only in-frame clones, not every one. The table shows about 34,000 clones, with approximately 94% occurring only once. The rearrangement links TRBV11-3 to TRBJ2-5, with a possible D match to TRBD2 (6 bases). This receptor was obtained from a woman aged 40-69 years with stage I lung adenocarcinoma. Material: peripheral blood, obtained before any cancer treatment. Here the CDR3 reads CASAWDSAGTQYF. In DNA, the CDR3 is TGTGCCAGCGCCTGGGACTCGGCCGGGACCCAGTACTTC.